This TCR beta chain was sequenced in a study of blood T cell repertoires in COVID-19. Study at large: Sample material is recorded as cDNA or gDNA derived from T cells, B-cell-depleted T cells, or PBMCs.

Germline assignment: CDR1 ENHRY and CDR2 SYGVKD. The CDR3 extends over 15 amino acids. V was pared by 5 bases and J by 6 bases, with 12 bases of the junction left unmatched. Using immunoSEQ multiplex PCR, the repertoire was profiled, and TCRdb retains in-frame clones only, with some absent. The profile covers 100,000 or so clones, with 75% to 85% appearing a single time and roughly 19% taken by the ten largest. The TCR comes from a human donor in a cohort sampled during active COVID-19. The source material was peripheral blood. The V call is TRBV10-3, the J call TRBJ2-5, with 7 bases lining up with TRBD1. This CDR3 reads CAISSGKGAMKTQYF. The CDR3 DNA reads as TGTGCCATCAGTTCCGGTAAGGGGGCTATGAAGACCCAGTACTTC.